This T cell receptor (beta chain) was obtained from a study of radiotherapy plus CTLA-4 blockade in lung cancer. Lung cancer patients with chemo-refractory metastatic non-small-cell disease were given focal radiation plus CTLA-4 blockade with ipilimumab. About this clone itself: Its antigen remains unidentified.

Only in-frame clones appear in the TCRdb table, and some are missing; sequencing was by immunoSEQ multiplex PCR. The sample holds 130,000 or so clones; 85% to 90% are singletons and the top ten take under 8%. Overall study findings and caveats: Once radiotherapy plus ipilimumab had been given, TCR clones derived from tumor expanded in blood. The authors reported that early blood T cell clone dynamics, with interferon-beta, best predicted response.

The J segment lost 5 bases and the V segment lost 8 bases, leaving 8 bases of the junction unmatched. The V gene's germline CDR1 is SQVTM and CDR2 ANQGSEA. The CDR3 sequence is 13 residues long. V and J are TRBV29-1 and TRBJ2-1, with 8 bases aligning to TRBD2. The TCR comes from a human donor with non-small cell lung cancer that progressed on radiotherapy plus ipilimumab. This specimen consisted of peripheral blood, obtained from a patient treated with radiotherapy plus ipilimumab. The CDR3 DNA follows: TGCAGCCTTGGCTTTAGCGGGGACAATGAGCAGTTCTTC. Protein sequence: CSLGFSGDNEQFF.